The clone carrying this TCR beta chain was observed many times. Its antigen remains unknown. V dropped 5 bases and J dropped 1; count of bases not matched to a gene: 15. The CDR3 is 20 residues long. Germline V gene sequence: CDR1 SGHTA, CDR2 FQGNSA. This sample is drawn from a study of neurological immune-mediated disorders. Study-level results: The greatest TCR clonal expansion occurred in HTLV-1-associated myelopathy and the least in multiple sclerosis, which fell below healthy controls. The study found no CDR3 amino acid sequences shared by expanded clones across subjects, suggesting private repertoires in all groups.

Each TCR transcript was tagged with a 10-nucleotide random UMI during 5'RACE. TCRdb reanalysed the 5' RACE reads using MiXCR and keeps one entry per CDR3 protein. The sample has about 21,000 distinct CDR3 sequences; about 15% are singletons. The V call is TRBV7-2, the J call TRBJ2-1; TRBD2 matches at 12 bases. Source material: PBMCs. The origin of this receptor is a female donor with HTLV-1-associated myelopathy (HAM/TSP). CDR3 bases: TGTGCCAGCAGCCTACGGACTAGCGGGAAGCTGGTTGGGTCCTACAATGAGCAGTTCTTC. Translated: CASSLRTSGKLVGSYNEQFF.